Listed here is a single T cell receptor beta chain. Antigen unknown. One base away lies a much larger clone, so this may be a sequencing read error. This specimen comes from a study of molecular identifiers for immune sequencing clone quantification. Study-wide results and caveats: In CMV-specific effectors, clones above 20 copies held over 99% of molecules; naive, under 1%. Some 970,000 naive cells reportedly did not prevent detection of spiked Jurkat TCR RNA from one cell.

CDR3 length: 16 amino acids. Germline V lookup: CDR1 SGHVS, CDR2 FQNEAQ. Trimming took off 5 bases at V and 2 bases at J, with 16 bases between the two ends. RNA fractions of 10%, 30% or 50% and roughly 19,000 to 1,100,000 sorted cells were the source of naive CD8 libraries. TCRdb re-called the PCR reads with MiXCR, one entry per CDR3 protein. The data show about 500,000 distinct CDR3 sequences, with over 20% seen just once and approximately 0.8% held by the top ten. Sequencing was done on a sample of naive CD8+ T cells from blood, with Jurkat cell RNA spiked in. Subset denoted: FACS-sorted CD8+CD4-CCR7+CD45RA+ naive T cells. The chain is built from TRBV7-8 and TRBJ2-1; D may be TRBD1 (6 bases). The sequence derives from a human donor in good health. Some libraries in this study had Jurkat cell RNA spiked in. The CDR3 region is CASSPLQGSPYNEQFF. CDR3 nucleotides: TGTGCCAGCAGCCCACTACAGGGTAGCCCCTACAATGAGCAGTTCTTC.